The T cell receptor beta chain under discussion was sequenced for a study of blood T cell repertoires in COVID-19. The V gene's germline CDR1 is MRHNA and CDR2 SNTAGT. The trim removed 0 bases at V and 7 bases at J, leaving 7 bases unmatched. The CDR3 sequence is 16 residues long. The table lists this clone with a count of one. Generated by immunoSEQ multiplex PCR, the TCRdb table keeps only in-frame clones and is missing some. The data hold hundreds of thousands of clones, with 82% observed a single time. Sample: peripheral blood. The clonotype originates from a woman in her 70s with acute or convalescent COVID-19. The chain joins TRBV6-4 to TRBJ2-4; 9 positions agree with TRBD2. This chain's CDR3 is CASSDSWRGGSNIQYF. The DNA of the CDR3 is TGTGCCAGCAGTGACTCTTGGCGGGGGGGGTCGAACATTCAGTACTTC.